Listed below are T cell receptor beta chains from one sample, sequenced in a study of blood T cells in healthy people across ages. From the 5' RACE reads, TCRdb called clonotypes with MiXCR, one entry per CDR3 protein. The top ten clones hold roughly 51% of a sample with over 300,000 distinct CDR3 sequences, 50% to 60% of them seen once. Sequencing was done on a sample of blood. These receptors were obtained from a man aged 55 to 70 in good health. Both conserved end residues are part of each CDR3. The D gene is left open where the match is weak. Some rows have no size entry. The others give once, few or many, or a class for an expanded clone.

J gene,V gene,D gene,clone size,CDR3 length,CDR3 DNA,CDR3 protein
TRBJ2-4,TRBV6-2/TRBV6-3,TRBD2,few,15,TGTGCCAGCAGATCTAGCGGGAAAGTCAAAAACATTCAGTACTTC,CASRSSGKVKNIQYF
TRBJ2-2,TRBV5-1,TRBD2,.,16,TGCGCCAGTAAACGGCAGCGGGACTTAAACACCGGGGAGCTGTTTTTT,CASKRQRDLNTGELFF
TRBJ2-7,TRBV20-1,.,.,13,TGCAGTGCTAGAGATTGGACCAGCTACGAGCAGTACTTC,CSARDWTSYEQYF
TRBJ2-5,TRBV29-1,.,.,12,TGCAGCGGAACAGGGATACAAGAGACCCAGTACTTC,CSGTGIQETQYF
TRBJ2-3,TRBV29-1,TRBD1,.,13,TGCAGCGTTGGATACAGGGGGGCAGATACGCAGTATTTT,CSVGYRGADTQYF
TRBJ2-5,TRBV5-1,.,few,17,TGCGCCAGCAGCTTGGCCGGGGGGCCGTTCGCCGGGGAGACCCAGTACTTC,CASSLAGGPFAGETQYF
TRBJ2-7,TRBV28,.,few,12,TGTGCCAGCACCCGAAACGACTACGAGCAGTACTTC,CASTRNDYEQYF
TRBJ2-1,TRBV4-1,TRBD2,.,16,TGCGCCAGCAGCCCCCCGGGCGGGAGCTCCTACAATGAGCAGTTCTTC,CASSPPGGSSYNEQFF
TRBJ2-7,TRBV14,TRBD1,many,15,TGTGCCAGCAGAGCAACAGGGGGCTTGGTCTACGAGCAGTACTTC,CASRATGGLVYEQYF
TRBJ2-7,TRBV20-1,.,.,12,TGCAGTGCTAAACTCAGCAACTACGAGCAGTACTTC,CSAKLSNYEQYF
TRBJ1-2,TRBV28,.,.,14,TGTGCCAGCAGTAGACACCGGGAGAACTATGGCTACACCTTC,CASSRHRENYGYTF
TRBJ2-1,TRBV10-3,.,.,20,TGTGCCATCAGTGAGTCGAGTCCGGGGCGTACAGGGTACGCCTACAATGAGCAGTTCTTC,CAISESSPGRTGYAYNEQFF